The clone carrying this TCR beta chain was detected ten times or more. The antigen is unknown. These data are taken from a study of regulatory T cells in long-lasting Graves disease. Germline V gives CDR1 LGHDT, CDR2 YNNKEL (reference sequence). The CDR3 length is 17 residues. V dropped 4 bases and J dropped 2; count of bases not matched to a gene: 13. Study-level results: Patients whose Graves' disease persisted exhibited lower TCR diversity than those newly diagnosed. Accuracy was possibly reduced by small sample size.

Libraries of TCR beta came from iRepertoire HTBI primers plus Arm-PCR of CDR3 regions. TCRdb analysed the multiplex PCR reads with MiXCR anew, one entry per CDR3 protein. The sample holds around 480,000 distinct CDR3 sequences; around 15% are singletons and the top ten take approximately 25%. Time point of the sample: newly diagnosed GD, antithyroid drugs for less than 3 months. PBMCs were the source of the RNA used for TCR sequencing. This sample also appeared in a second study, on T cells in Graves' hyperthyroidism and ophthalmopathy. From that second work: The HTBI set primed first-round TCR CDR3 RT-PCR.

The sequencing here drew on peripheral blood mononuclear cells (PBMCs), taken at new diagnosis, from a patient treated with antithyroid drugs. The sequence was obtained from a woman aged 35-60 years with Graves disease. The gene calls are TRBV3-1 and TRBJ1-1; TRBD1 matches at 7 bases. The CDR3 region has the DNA TGTGCCAGCAGCCCCGACTCAGGGGGGCTCTATAACACTGAAGCTTTCTTT. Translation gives CASSPDSGGLYNTEAFF.